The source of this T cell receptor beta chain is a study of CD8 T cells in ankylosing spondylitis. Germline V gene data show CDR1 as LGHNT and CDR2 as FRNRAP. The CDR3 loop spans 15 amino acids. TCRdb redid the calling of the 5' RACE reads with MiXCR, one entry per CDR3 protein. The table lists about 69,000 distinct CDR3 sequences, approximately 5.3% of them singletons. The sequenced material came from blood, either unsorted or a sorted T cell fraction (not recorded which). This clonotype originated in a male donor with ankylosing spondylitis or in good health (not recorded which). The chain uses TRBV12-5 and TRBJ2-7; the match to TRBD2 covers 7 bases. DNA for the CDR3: TGTGCCTGCTCCAAGGGTTCGGGGGGTTCCTACGAGCAGTACTTC. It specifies CACSKGSGGSYEQYF.